This T cell receptor (beta chain) emerged from a study of T cell changes during pregnancy in multiple sclerosis. V shed 5 bases, J shed 8 bases, and the junction held 8 bases outside the gene matches. CDR3 length: 14 amino acids. Germline-derived CDR1 and CDR2 are MGHDK and SYGVNS. The repertoire was sequenced with immunoSEQ multiplex PCR; TCRdb's copy has only in-frame clones and lacks some. In the table there are some 61,000 clones, under 95% of which are singletons. The sample in question was peripheral blood, obtained in the second trimester of pregnancy. The receptor was isolated from a female donor with multiple sclerosis, enrolled in a pregnancy study. The J gene is TRBJ1-3, the V gene TRBV25-1; 8 bases align to TRBD1. The CDR3 region is CASSLTGGSDTIYF. The DNA of the CDR3 is TGTGCCAGCAGTCTTACAGGGGGGAGCGACACCATATATTTT.